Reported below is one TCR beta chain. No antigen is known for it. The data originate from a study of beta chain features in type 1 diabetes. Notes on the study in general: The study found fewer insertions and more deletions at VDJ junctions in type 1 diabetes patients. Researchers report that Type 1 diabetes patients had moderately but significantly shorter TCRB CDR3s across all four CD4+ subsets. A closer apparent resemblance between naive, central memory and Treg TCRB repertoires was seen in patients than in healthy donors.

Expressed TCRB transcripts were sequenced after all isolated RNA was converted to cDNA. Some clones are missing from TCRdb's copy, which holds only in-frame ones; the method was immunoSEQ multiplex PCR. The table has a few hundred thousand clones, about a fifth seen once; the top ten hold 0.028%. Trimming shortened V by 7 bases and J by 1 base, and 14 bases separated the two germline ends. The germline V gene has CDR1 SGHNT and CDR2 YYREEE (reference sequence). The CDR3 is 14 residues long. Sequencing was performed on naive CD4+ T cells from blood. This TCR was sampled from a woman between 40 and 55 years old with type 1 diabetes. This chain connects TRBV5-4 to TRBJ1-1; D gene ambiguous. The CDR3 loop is CASASDFGNTEAFF. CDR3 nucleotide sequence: TGTGCCAGCGCCTCGGACTTTGGGAACACTGAAGCTTTCTTT.